This T cell receptor beta chain was recovered during a study of metastatic and nonmetastatic thyroid tumors. In the study overall: Peripheral blood and tumor or nodule samples from malignant and benign thyroid patients were compared.

Each patient came to thyroid surgery without any prior treatment (of any kind). MiXCR was used by TCRdb to re-call the PCR reads. The repertoire holds around 50,000 clones, just under 30% seen once, with less than 20% in the top ten. This CDR3 is 15 amino acids long. Germline V CDR1 and CDR2: MNHEY, SVGEGT. The trim removed 6 bases at V and 1 base at J, leaving 6 bases unmatched. Material for sequencing was blood. This sequence was found in a female donor with papillary thyroid cancer or a benign thyroid nodule (not recorded which). Some clones in this sample may be carry-over from other donors' samples. V gene TRBV6-2 or TRBV6-3 combines with J gene TRBJ2-5; 9 nucleotides agree with TRBD1. CDR3: CASSTGTGIQETQYF. CDR3 in DNA: TGTGCCAGCAGCACCGGGACAGGGATCCAAGAGACCCAGTACTTC.